This TCR beta chain was captured in a study of OX40 agonist ivuxolimab in advanced cancers. Study background: Recorded diagnoses for dose-escalation patients were hepatocellular carcinoma, melanoma, renal cell or head and neck cancer. Study-level points and caveats: More expanded clones were seen, on average, in CD8+ T cells than in CD4+. Nonresponders included some who also had low normalized T-cell clonal expansion. In the expanded peripheral T cells, antigen specificity was never determined.

Here immunoSEQ multiplex PCR was the method, and the copy in TCRdb shows in-frame clones only, minus some. The sample holds about 20,000 clones, 80% to 90% seen once. This clone turned up a few times. Its antigen is undetermined. The receptor was isolated from an adult with an advanced solid tumor such as melanoma, head and neck, liver or kidney cancer. Source: CD4+ or CD8+ T cells sorted from blood, taken in a trial of the OX40 agonist ivuxolimab.

This CDR3 is CASSETGQVNTEAFF. The CDR3 DNA is TGTGCCAGCAGCGAAACGGGACAGGTGAACACTGAAGCTTTCTTT. The V gene is TRBV9, the J gene TRBJ1-1; 8 bases match TRBD1. Germline trimming cut 3 bases from V and 0 bases from J; bases unmatched to any gene: 4. The CDR3 spans 15 residues. Germline V CDR1 and CDR2: SGDLS, YYNGEE.